These 27 T cell receptor beta chains were all obtained from the same sample, sequenced in a study of blood T cell repertoires in COVID-19 (dated by TCRdb to about 2020). The library relied on the immunoSEQ multiplex PCR assay. TCRdb took this table from immuneACCESS and kept in-frame rearrangements with V and J called. Such tables lack part of the clones; where checked against another copy, unresolved V genes explain under half of the gap, and the rest is unexplained. This sample is represented by tens of thousands of clones; 60% to 85% of them were singletons. Around 9.5% of the sample rests with the top ten. Sequencing was done on a sample of peripheral blood. The receptors here all came from a human donor in a cohort sampled during active COVID-19.

The chain links TRBV4-3 to TRBJ2-4; TRBD1 matches at 10 bases. Germline CDR1 is LGHNA and CDR2 is YSLEER. CDR3 length equals 13 residues. J gave up 9 bases and V 3 bases, and 2 bases lay outside the gene matches. CDR3 sequence (DNA): TGCGCCAGCAGCCATGGACAGGGGGTCATTCAGTACTTC. Its translation is CASSHGQGVIQYF.

The chain joins TRBV5-5 to TRBJ1-1; no definite D call. Per the germline V gene, CDR1 is SGHKS and CDR2 is YYEKEE (reference sequence). The length of the CDR3 is 13 residues. V was shortened by 3 bases and J by 0 bases, with 6 bases between the two germline ends. DNA for the CDR3: TGTGCCAGCAGCTCCTACGTGAACACTGAAGCTTTCTTT. Translated: CASSSYVNTEAFF.

The gene calls are TRBV2 and TRBJ2-2; perhaps TRBD1 as D (5 bases). CDR3 length equals 15 residues. Germline values: CDR1 SNHLY, CDR2 FYNNEI. Trimming shortened V by 4 bases and J by 0 bases, and 9 bases separated the two germline ends. In nucleotides, the CDR3 is TGTGCCAGCAGTGGTGTCAGGGCGAACACCGGGGAGCTGTTTTTT. Translating gives CASSGVRANTGELFF.

This clone was picked up one time. The chain recombines TRBV7-3 with TRBJ2-7; D perhaps matches TRBD1 (6 bases). The CDR3 has 13 amino acids. CDR1 is SGHTA, CDR2 FQGTGA, per germline. Trimming pared 6 bases from V and 3 bases from J, leaving 12 bases between. The CDR3, as DNA: TGTGCCAGCAGTTTACAGGGAAACTACGAGCAGTACTTC. Its translation is CASSLQGNYEQYF.

This clone was found a few times. V and J are TRBV30 and TRBJ1-1, with TRBD1 matching 9 bases. The CDR3 is 14 amino acids. Germline loops: CDR1 GTSNPN, CDR2 SVGIG (reference sequence). V gave up 3 bases and J gave up 5 bases; unmatched junction bases: 7. For the CDR3, the DNA is TGTGCCTGGAGCCAAAAGGGACAGGGTACTGAAGCTTTCTTT. Protein sequence: CAWSQKGQGTEAFF. The full variable domain, with the rest looked up from reference TRBV30 and TRBJ1-1, is SQTIHQWPATLVQPVGSPLSLECTVEGTSNPNLYWYRQAAGRGLQLLFYSVGIGQISSEVPQNLSASRPQDRQFILSSKKLLLSDSGFYLCAWSQKGQGTEAFFGQGTRLTVV.

V gene TRBV11-3 combines with J gene TRBJ1-6; D might be TRBD1 (6 bases). The CDR3 length is 15 residues. V was shortened by 2 bases and J by 7 bases, with 12 bases between the two germline ends. CDR1 and CDR2 (germline): SGHNT, YENEEA. This CDR3 is CASSLNSGENSPLHF. In nucleotides, the CDR3 is TGTGCCAGCAGCTTAAATTCAGGGGAAAATTCACCCCTCCACTTT. Based on the CDR3 plus reference TRBV11-3 and TRBJ1-6, the full variable domain is EAGVVQSPRYKIIEKKQPVAFWCNPISGHNTLYWYLQNLGQGPELLIRYENEEAVDDSQLPKDRFSAERLKGVDSTLKIQPAELGDSAVYLCASSLNSGENSPLHFGNGTRLTVT.

The chain joins TRBV6-5 to TRBJ2-6; D ambiguous. Per the germline V gene, CDR1 is MNHEY and CDR2 is SVGAGI. CDR3 size: 15 residues. V was shortened by 0 bases and J by 0 bases, with 3 bases between the two germline ends. The CDR3 spells CASSYSLSGANVLTF. DNA of the CDR3: TGTGCCAGCAGTTACTCCCTCTCTGGGGCCAACGTCCTGACTTTC.

The chain joins TRBV5-6 to TRBJ2-5, with a tentative D call TRBD2 (5 bases). V lost 7 bases and J lost 7, with 23 bases in between. Germline V gene lookup returns CDR1 SGHDT and CDR2 YYEEEE. The CDR3 length is 15 residues. The CDR3 coding sequence is TGTGCCAGCTGCTCCCGCCTCGGACGAGAGGGGACCCAGTACTTC. This gives the protein CASCSRLGREGTQYF.

The chain joins TRBV20-1 to TRBJ1-2, with no clear D. Germline V gene data show CDR1 as DFQATT and CDR2 as SNEGSKA (reference sequence). The CDR3 runs 11 residues. CDR3 amino acids: CRTGGPYGYTF. Here the CDR3 DNA reads TGCAGGACCGGAGGTCCATATGGCTACACCTTC.

The rearrangement links TRBV5-5 to TRBJ2-7, with TRBD2 matching over 8 bases. Germline CDR1 reads SGHKS; CDR2 reads YYEKEE (reference sequence). V was clipped by 4 bases and J by 3 bases; unmatched bases: 6. CDR3 length equals 14 residues. The CDR3 coding sequence is TGTGCCAGCAGCCGCGGGGGGACAATCTACGAGCAGTACTTC. Its translation: CASSRGGTIYEQYF.

This clone turned up a few times. The J gene is TRBJ2-7, the V gene TRBV11-3, with 9 bases matching TRBD1. V trimming: 2 bases; J trimming: 3 bases; junction bases outside the gene matches: 8. The CDR3 spans 16 residues. Germline V lookup: CDR1 SGHNT, CDR2 YENEEA. The CDR3 here is CASSLLTGGLGYEQYF. Here the CDR3 DNA reads TGTGCCAGCAGCTTACTAACAGGGGGCCTGGGCTACGAGCAGTACTTC.

The chain uses TRBV30 and TRBJ1-5, with D possibly matching TRBD1 (6 bases). CDR1 and CDR2 (germline): GTSNPN, SVGIG (reference sequence). Trimming removed 1 base from V and 8 bases from J, with 12 bases in between. The CDR3 consists of 13 residues. CDR3 loop: CAWSDGDTKPQHF. In DNA, the CDR3 is TGTGCCTGGAGTGACGGGGACACCAAGCCCCAGCATTTT.

The rearrangement links TRBV2 to TRBJ1-4; D might be TRBD1 (5 bases). The germline V gene has CDR1 SNHLY and CDR2 FYNNEI. Trimming stripped 11 bases from V and 0 bases from J, with 16 bases between. CDR3 length equals 15 residues. CDR3 in amino acids: CAFQRDLSTNEKLFF. The CDR3 DNA follows: TGTGCCTTCCAGCGGGACTTATCAACTAATGAAAAACTGTTTTTT.

This chain links TRBV11-3 with TRBJ2-3, with a weak D call TRBD2 (7 bases). The CDR3 is 14 amino acids. CDR1 and CDR2 (germline): SGHNT, YENEEA. V lost 6 bases to trimming and J lost 0 bases, with 10 bases between them. The CDR3 here is CASRGGASTDTQYF. In DNA, the CDR3 is TGTGCCAGCAGAGGGGGGGCTAGCACAGATACGCAGTATTTT.

In its sample, this clone was seen a few times. The genes are TRBV12-3 or TRBV12-4 and TRBJ1-1; a possible D gene is TRBD1 (5 bases). The CDR3 totals 13 residues. Trimming stripped 7 bases from V and 3 bases from J, with 12 bases between. CDR3 sequence reads: CASILGQYTEAFF. The CDR3 nucleotides are TGTGCCAGCATCTTGGGGCAGTACACTGAAGCTTTCTTT.

The J gene is TRBJ2-7, the V gene TRBV5-6; D ambiguous. V lost 2 bases, J lost 1 base, and 7 bases lay in between. From germline, CDR1 is SGHDT and CDR2 YYEEEE. This CDR3 spans 13 amino acids. The CDR3 sequence: CASSFSRSYEQYF. The CDR3 DNA is TGTGCCAGCAGCTTCTCTAGATCCTACGAGCAGTACTTC.

V usage is TRBV18 and J usage is TRBJ2-5; TRBD2 agrees at 9 bases. V trimming: 5 bases; J trimming: 2 bases; junction bases outside the gene matches: 3. Germline assignment: CDR1 KGHSH and CDR2 LQKENI. The CDR3 runs to 14 residues. CDR3 in amino acids: CASSTSGGQETQYF. Written as DNA, the CDR3 is TGTGCCAGCTCAACGAGCGGGGGGCAAGAGACCCAGTACTTC.

This clone was detected only once. The chain employs TRBV5-1 and TRBJ2-3; 15 bases are a match to TRBD2. Germline CDR1 reads SGHRS; CDR2 reads YFSETQ. The V segment lost 4 bases and the J segment 9 bases; nucleotides outside the gene matches: 9. CDR3 length equals 16 residues. The CDR3 DNA sequence: TGCGCCAGCAGCCCTGGACTAGCGGGGGGGCCGGGGACGCAGTATTTT. Its protein product is CASSPGLAGGPGTQYF.

The chain couples TRBV27 to TRBJ2-7; D is perhaps TRBD2 (6 bases). This CDR3 has 14 residues. Trimming removed 4 bases at V and 6 bases at J, with 16 bases between. Germline-derived CDR1 and CDR2 are MNHEY and SMNVEV (reference sequence). CDR3 nucleotide sequence: TGTGCCAGCAGTTGGGACTCCTTGGAGTGCGAGCAGTACTTC. Translated: CASSWDSLECEQYF.

The chain has TRBV19 and TRBJ2-7, with 11 nucleotides matching TRBD1. With V trimmed by 6 bases and J by 3 bases, 1 base remained unmatched. CDR1 LNHDA and CDR2 SQIVND come from the germline V gene (reference sequence). This CDR3 has 13 residues. CDR3 in amino acids: CASRDRGLYEQYF. CDR3 nucleotides: TGTGCCAGTAGGGACAGGGGGCTCTACGAGCAGTACTTC.

The V gene is TRBV5-4, the J gene TRBJ2-1, with 12 bases fitting TRBD2. Germline CDR1 is SGHNT and CDR2 is YYREEE (reference sequence). After removal of 4 bases from V and 3 bases from J, the junction contained 2 bases not matched to a gene. The CDR3 has 15 residues. The CDR3 spells CASSRTSGVYNEQFF. CDR3 coding DNA: TGTGCCAGCAGCCGGACTAGCGGGGTCTACAATGAGCAGTTCTTC.

The chain uses TRBV18 and TRBJ1-2, with TRBD1 matching 10 bases. Unmatched junction bases numbered 4, after V lost 6 bases and J lost 3 bases. CDR1 KGHSH and CDR2 LQKENI come from the germline V gene. CDR3 length: 14 residues. The CDR3 protein is CASSGTGEHYGYTF. In DNA form, the CDR3 reads TGTGCCAGCTCCGGGACAGGGGAGCACTATGGCTACACCTTC.

This rearrangement joins TRBV29-1 to TRBJ1-6; D is unresolved. From germline, CDR1 is SQVTM and CDR2 ANQGSEA. Trimming shortened V by 4 bases and J by 4 bases, and 8 bases separated the two germline ends. The CDR3 runs to 13 residues. CDR3 coding DNA: TGCAGCGTTGCGGCGGATTATAATTCACCCCTCCACTTT. The encoded protein is CSVAADYNSPLHF. The variable domain in full, completed from reference TRBV29-1 and TRBJ1-6, reads SAVISQKPSRDICQRGTSLTIQCQVDSQVTMMFWYRQQPGQSLTLIATANQGSEATYESGFVIDKFPISRPNLTFSTLTVSNMSPEDSSIYLCSVAADYNSPLHFGNGTRLTVT.

This clone appeared a single time. V and J are TRBV9 and TRBJ1-3; D gene ambiguous. Germline CDR1 is SGDLS and CDR2 is YYNGEE. The CDR3 contains 15 residues. The V end was cut by 0 bases, the J end by 3 bases, with 10 bases between. CDR3 amino acids: CASSVGGGLGNTIYF. The CDR3 bases are TGTGCCAGCAGCGTAGGAGGAGGCCTTGGAAACACCATATATTTT.

The rearrangement links TRBV4-2 to TRBJ2-6, with TRBD2 matching 13 bases. V shed 1 base, J shed 3 bases, and the junction held 6 bases outside the gene matches. The CDR3 extends over 19 amino acids. Germline V gene lookup returns CDR1 LGHNA and CDR2 YNFKEQ. The CDR3 DNA is TGTGCCAGCAGCCAAGGGGTCGGGACTAGCGGGGTTGGGGCCAACGTCCTGACTTTC. This encodes CASSQGVGTSGVGANVLTF.

This clone was seen more than once but under ten times. The gene calls are TRBV11-1 and TRBJ2-7, with TRBD2 matching 9 bases. V was clipped by 3 bases and J by 2 bases; unmatched bases: 2. The germline gives CDR1 SGHAT, CDR2 FQDESV (reference sequence). CDR3 size: 14 residues. Written as DNA, the CDR3 is TGTGCCAGCAGCTTTAGCGGGGGACCCTACGAGCAGTACTTC. Translated: CASSFSGGPYEQYF.

The chain employs TRBV12-5 and TRBJ2-7; 9 bases line up with TRBD2. Looked up from germline, CDR1 is LGHNT and CDR2 is FRNRAP. This CDR3 region has 17 residues. Trimming at V came to 0 bases and at J to 2 bases, leaving 8 bases not matched to a gene. CDR3 DNA: TGTGCTAGTGGTTTGGTAAGGCCTAGCGGGACCGCCTACGAGCAGTACTTC. This translates into CASGLVRPSGTAYEQYF.